Listed below are T cell receptor beta chains from one sample, sequenced in a study of naive CD8 T cells in extremely preterm neonates. Generated by immunoSEQ multiplex PCR, the TCRdb table keeps only in-frame clones and is missing some. The sample yields about 4,900 clones, approximately 97% seen once. The sample consisted of naive CD8+ T cells from cord blood. The receptors originated from a newborn in good health. Each CDR3 is given without its conserved first and last residue. Each record gives: V gene, D gene, CDR3 protein. D genes are given only for firm matches.

TRBV4-3 | TRBD2 | ASSLSSGGRDTQY
TRBV10-3 | TRBD2 | AISESSGGSYNEQF
TRBV11-3 | NA | ASSFLDTSYEQY
TRBV27 | NA | ASSLQGNQPQH
TRBV5-3 | NA | ARSLSSQPQH
TRBV13 | TRBD2 | ASSLSSGSHNEQF
TRBV4-3 | NA | ASSQADINYGYT
TRBV30 | NA | AWSVRSSYEQY
TRBV14 | NA | ASSLSPYEQY
TRBV11-2 | TRBD2 | ASSLFGTSGGLRTDTQY
TRBV7-6 | TRBD2 | ASSLGLASSYEQY
TRBV5-1 | TRBD1 | ASSWTGSDEQF
TRBV5-5 | NA | ASSLVGATEAF
TRBV15 | TRBD1 | ATSSRKTGGYYGYT